A selection of T cell receptor beta chains follows, all from one sample in a study of radiotherapy plus CTLA-4 blockade in lung cancer. Generated by immunoSEQ multiplex PCR, the TCRdb table keeps only in-frame clones and is missing some. Of fewer than 45,000 clones detected, 85% appear once; the ten largest clones hold about 5.8%. The sequencing here drew on peripheral blood, taken from a patient treated with radiotherapy plus ipilimumab. The receptors were gathered from a human donor with non-small cell lung cancer who had stable disease on radiotherapy plus ipilimumab. CDR3s include the opening cysteine and the closing phenylalanine or tryptophan. The order of the fields is V gene, J gene, CDR3 protein.

v_gene: TRBV4-3; j_gene: TRBJ1-2; CDR3aa: CASSQDWGEANYGYTF
v_gene: TRBV19; j_gene: TRBJ2-3; CDR3aa: CASSMGREWADTQYF
v_gene: TRBV15; j_gene: TRBJ2-1; CDR3aa: CATSRGAGGEQFF
v_gene: TRBV19; j_gene: TRBJ1-5; CDR3aa: CASIDNFYSNQPQHF
v_gene: TRBV28; j_gene: TRBJ1-1; CDR3aa: CASSLGGANTEAFF
v_gene: TRBV20-1; j_gene: TRBJ2-5; CDR3aa: CSASQQETQYF
v_gene: TRBV7-9; j_gene: TRBJ1-1; CDR3aa: CASSFERNTEAFF
v_gene: TRBV2; j_gene: TRBJ1-5; CDR3aa: CASSEARGDQPQHF
v_gene: TRBV21-1; j_gene: TRBJ2-7; CDR3aa: CASRVVFPTGDSYEQYF
v_gene: TRBV15; j_gene: TRBJ1-5; CDR3aa: CATSRGSEYSNQPQHF
v_gene: TRBV7-9; j_gene: TRBJ1-2; CDR3aa: CASRPGQIAGYGYTF
v_gene: TRBV2; j_gene: TRBJ2-7; CDR3aa: CASIDRDSSPYEQYF
v_gene: TRBV7-9; j_gene: TRBJ2-3; CDR3aa: CASSLGGWRGALRTDTQYF
v_gene: TRBV12-5; j_gene: TRBJ2-1; CDR3aa: CASRGPNDEQFF
v_gene: TRBV2; j_gene: TRBJ1-6; CDR3aa: CASSEMRNSPLHF
v_gene: TRBV4-3; j_gene: TRBJ2-5; CDR3aa: CASSQRAGGAETQYF
v_gene: TRBV19; j_gene: TRBJ2-4; CDR3aa: CASSPREGLDKNIQYF
v_gene: TRBV19; j_gene: TRBJ1-1; CDR3aa: CASSSDRGQEAFF
v_gene: TRBV28; j_gene: TRBJ2-7; CDR3aa: CASSLSSGGRAAYEQYF
v_gene: TRBV23-1; j_gene: TRBJ1-4; CDR3aa: CASSQTQPPTNEKLFF
v_gene: TRBV10-3; j_gene: TRBJ2-3; CDR3aa: CAISGGAGRGTDTQYF
v_gene: TRBV11-3; j_gene: TRBJ2-7; CDR3aa: CASSLDPGAEQYF
v_gene: TRBV11-2; j_gene: TRBJ2-1; CDR3aa: CASSFRGGPYNEQFF
v_gene: TRBV25-1; j_gene: TRBJ1-2; CDR3aa: CASRDLDRENGYTF
v_gene: TRBV21-1; j_gene: TRBJ1-1; CDR3aa: CASSAGARGVNTEAFF
v_gene: TRBV18; j_gene: TRBJ2-5; CDR3aa: CASSPRSGGETQYF
v_gene: TRBV27; j_gene: TRBJ2-5; CDR3aa: CASRRIASGSSLTKTQYF
v_gene: TRBV7-2; j_gene: TRBJ1-1; CDR3aa: CASSLVGTRHTEAFF
v_gene: TRBV7-6; j_gene: TRBJ2-7; CDR3aa: CASSLGTGINEQYF
v_gene: TRBV19; j_gene: TRBJ2-6; CDR3aa: CASSISSGSASSGANVLTF
v_gene: TRBV2; j_gene: TRBJ2-3; CDR3aa: CATASRLGTDTQYF
v_gene: TRBV19; j_gene: TRBJ2-7; CDR3aa: CASTPDRGRQYEQYF
v_gene: TRBV5-1; j_gene: TRBJ2-3; CDR3aa: CASSLGRSTDTQYF
v_gene: TRBV19; j_gene: TRBJ2-7; CDR3aa: CASKGANSYEQYF
v_gene: TRBV30; j_gene: TRBJ2-7; CDR3aa: CAYWGAESYEQYF
v_gene: TRBV11-2; j_gene: TRBJ2-7; CDR3aa: CASSLSGRTPEQYF
v_gene: TRBV9; j_gene: TRBJ2-3; CDR3aa: CASSAQFWGGQADTQYF
v_gene: TRBV15; j_gene: TRBJ2-1; CDR3aa: CATSGQGGKYNEQFF